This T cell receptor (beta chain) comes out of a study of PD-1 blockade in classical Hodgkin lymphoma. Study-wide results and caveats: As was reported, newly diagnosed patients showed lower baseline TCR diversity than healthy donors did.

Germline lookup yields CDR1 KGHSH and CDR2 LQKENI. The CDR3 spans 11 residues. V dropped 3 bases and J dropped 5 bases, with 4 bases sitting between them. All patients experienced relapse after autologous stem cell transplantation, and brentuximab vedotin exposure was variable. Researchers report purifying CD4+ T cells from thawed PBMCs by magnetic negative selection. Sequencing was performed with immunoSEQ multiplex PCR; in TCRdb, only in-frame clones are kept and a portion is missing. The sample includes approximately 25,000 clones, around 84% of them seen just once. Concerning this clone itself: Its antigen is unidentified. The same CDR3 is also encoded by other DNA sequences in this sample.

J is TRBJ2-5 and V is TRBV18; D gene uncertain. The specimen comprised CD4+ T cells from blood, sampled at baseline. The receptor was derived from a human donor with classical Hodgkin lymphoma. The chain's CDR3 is CASSPGETQYF. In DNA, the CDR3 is TGTGCCAGCTCACCGGGGGAGACCCAGTACTTC.